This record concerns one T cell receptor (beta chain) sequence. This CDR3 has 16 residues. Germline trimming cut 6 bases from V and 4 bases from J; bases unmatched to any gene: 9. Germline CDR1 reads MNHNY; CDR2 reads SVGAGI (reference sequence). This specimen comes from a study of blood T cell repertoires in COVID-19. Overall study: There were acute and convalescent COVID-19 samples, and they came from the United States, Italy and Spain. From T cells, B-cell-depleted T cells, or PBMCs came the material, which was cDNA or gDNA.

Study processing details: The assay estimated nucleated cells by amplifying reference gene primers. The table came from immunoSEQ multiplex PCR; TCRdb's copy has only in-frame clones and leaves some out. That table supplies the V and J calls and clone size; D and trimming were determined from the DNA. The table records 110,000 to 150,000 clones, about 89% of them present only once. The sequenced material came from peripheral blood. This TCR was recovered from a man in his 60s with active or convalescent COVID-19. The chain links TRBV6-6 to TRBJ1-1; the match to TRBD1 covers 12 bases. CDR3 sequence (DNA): TGTGCCAGCAGAACCGGGACAGGGGGCGCTTCCACTGAAGCTTTCTTT. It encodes CASRTGTGGASTEAFF.